This TCR beta chain was observed in a study of post-analysis software for immune sequencing data. Points from the study as a whole: Patients used about 5 TRBV segments, including TRBV5-6, TRBV5-1 and TRBV20-1, more often than controls.

Researchers reported that TCR beta cDNA libraries carried unique molecular identifiers. MiXCR, run by TCRdb on the PCR reads, gives a single entry per CDR3 protein. The sample lists 350,000 to 450,000 distinct CDR3 sequences; 30% to 45% were seen once. The CDR3 has 15 residues. V was pared by 5 bases and J by 8 bases, with 10 bases of the junction left unmatched. As to this clonotype: Its specificity is unknown.

Sequenced input: blood. V usage is TRBV12-3 or TRBV12-4 and J usage is TRBJ1-4; 8 bases are a match to TRBD1. The sequence was obtained from a girl between 2 and 10 years old with multiple sclerosis. The CDR3 protein is CASSPRGTGGEKLFF. CDR3 sequence (DNA): TGTGCCAGCAGTCCTCGGGGGACAGGTGGAGAAAAACTGTTTTTT.